The 10 T cell receptor beta chains in this list originate from one sample, sequenced in a study of T cell repertoires in cytomegalovirus infection. Their cognate antigens are unknown. TCRdb recomputed calls from the reads with MiXCR, one row per CDR3 protein. The sample comprises fewer than 650,000 distinct CDR3 sequences, over 35% of which are singletons, and 48% rests with the top ten. The input for sequencing was cultured PBMCs, taken from culture after CMV antigen stimulation. The receptors here all came from a human donor in good health (CMV status not recorded). Some clones in this sample may be carry-over from other donors' samples.

A single count supports this clonotype. The rearrangement links TRBV11-2 to TRBJ1-5, with D unclear. Trimming cost V 3 bases and J 4 bases, with 7 bases left between them. Germline V gene lookup returns CDR1 SGHAT and CDR2 FQNNGV. CDR3 length: 13 amino acids. In DNA form, the CDR3 reads TGTGCCAGCAGCTTTCAAGAAAATCAGCCCCAGCATTTT. As protein: CASSFQENQPQHF.

A word on this clonotype: The junction and the germline gene differ at one end; a read error may be behind it. The chain joins TRBV7-6 to TRBJ2-5, with D possibly matching TRBD2 (6 bases). CDR3 length: 15 residues. The germline V gene has CDR1 SGHVS and CDR2 FNYEAQ. CDR3 DNA: TGTGCCAGCAGCTTAGTTGGGGGGACCCAAGGGACCCAGTACTTC. Its protein is CASSLVGGTQGTQYF.

This clonotype occurred a few times. The chain joins TRBV2 to TRBJ1-2; a possible D gene is TRBD1 (5 bases). Germline V gives CDR1 SNHLY, CDR2 FYNNEI. Trimming took off 6 bases at V and 9 bases at J, with 23 bases between the two ends. There are 15 residues in the CDR3. Here the CDR3 reads CASRSLGRLGPSYTF. Written as DNA, the CDR3 is TGTGCCAGCAGGAGCCTGGGACGTTTAGGGCCGAGCTACACCTTC.

Only a few counts were recorded for this clonotype. The chain has TRBV18 and TRBJ2-5, with D perhaps matching TRBD1 or TRBD2 (5 bases each). The V end lost 3 bases, the J end lost 4 bases, and 12 bases lay between the germline ends. The CDR3 covers 14 residues. The V gene's germline CDR1 is KGHSH and CDR2 LQKENI. DNA for the CDR3: TGTGCCAGCTCACCGACAGCGAGGGCAGAGACCCAGTACTTC. Protein product: CASSPTARAETQYF.

The chain couples TRBV6-6 to TRBJ1-2; a weak D match, TRBD1 (6 bases). The germline V and J ends were trimmed by 7 bases and 4 bases, with 10 bases remaining between them. Germline V CDR1 and CDR2: MNHNY, SVGAGI (reference sequence). CDR3 size: 12 residues. Here the CDR3 reads CASTNRAYGYTF. CDR3 DNA sequence: TGTGCCAGCACGAACAGGGCCTATGGCTACACCTTC.

The DNA of the CDR3 is TGTGCCAGCAGCTTGAATAGGAGGGGTACTGAAGCTTTCTTT. Translation gives CASSLNRRGTEAFF. This chain connects TRBV5-6 to TRBJ1-1; D perhaps matches TRBD1 (5 bases). Between the trimmed V and J ends, which lost 1 base and 5 bases, there was a span of 12 bases. This CDR3 is 14 amino acids long. Germline V gene data show CDR1 as SGHDT and CDR2 as YYEEEE.

The V and J genes are TRBV20-1 and TRBJ1-4; D possibly corresponds to TRBD1 (5 bases). Trimming stripped 0 bases from V and 4 bases from J, with 12 bases between. CDR1 is DFQATT and CDR2 is SNEGSKA in the germline V gene (reference sequence). This CDR3 is 15 amino acids long. The CDR3 loop reads CSARDSTGGNEKLFF. DNA for the CDR3: TGCAGTGCTAGAGATTCCACAGGCGGTAATGAAAAACTGTTTTTT.

The chain couples TRBV20-1 to TRBJ2-3, with D maybe TRBD1 (5 bases). V lost 1 base to trimming and J lost 4 bases, with 15 bases between them. The CDR3 has 15 residues. The germline CDR1 and CDR2 sequences are DFQATT and SNEGSKA (reference sequence). This chain's CDR3 is CSARVVTGSPDTQYF. For the CDR3, the DNA is TGCAGTGCTAGAGTCGTAACAGGCTCGCCAGATACGCAGTATTTT.

The rearrangement uses TRBV28 and TRBJ1-5; the D is unclear. Per the germline V gene, CDR1 is MDHEN and CDR2 is SYDVKM. CDR3 size: 14 residues. V lost 7 bases and J 1 base, leaving 11 bases between the germline ends. CDR3 in amino acids: CASTPGGSNQPQHF. CDR3 nucleotides: TGTGCCAGCACCCCGGGAGGAAGCAATCAGCCCCAGCATTTT.

V gene TRBV7-2 combines with J gene TRBJ1-1; 7 bases are shared with TRBD1. V was clipped by 5 bases and J by 4 bases; unmatched bases: 4. This CDR3 spans 13 amino acids. CDR1 is SGHTA, CDR2 FQGNSA, per germline. The CDR3 nucleotides are TGTGCCAGCAGCCAGGGGGTCCGCACTGAAGCTTTCTTT. It encodes CASSQGVRTEAFF.